The text below deals with one TCR beta chain. A second PCR of roughly 7 to 11 cycles used a sample-barcoded 5' primer and a J-beta primer mix. Researchers report that a template-switch adaptor with 12 random nucleotides tagged each cDNA molecule. No fewer than 2.5 million CDR3-containing paired-end reads came from each sample. One entry per CDR3 protein, called by TCRdb with MiXCR from the 5' RACE reads. The table shows under 1,100,000 distinct CDR3 sequences, with around 25% occurring only once. These data come from a study of blood T cells in healthy people across ages. The junction had 4 bases not matched to a gene; V was cut back by 0 bases and J by 5 bases. The CDR3 is 16 amino acids. The germline gives CDR1 MNHEY, CDR2 SVGEGT. The same sample was also used in a study of T cells of mothers and their children. From that report: The study recruited three healthy Caucasian mothers and their six children as donors.

The sequencing input was blood. The clonotype was recovered from a girl aged 2-10 years in good health. The chain is built from TRBV6-2 or TRBV6-3 and TRBJ2-1; 10 positions agree with TRBD2. The CDR3 here is CASSYSLSGGHNEQFF. For the CDR3, the DNA is TGTGCCAGCAGTTACTCCCTTAGCGGGGGGCACAATGAGCAGTTCTTC.